This paragraph reports one T cell receptor beta chain. These data belong to a study of blood T cell repertoires in COVID-19. TCRdb's copy holds only in-frame clones and misses some; the assay was immunoSEQ multiplex PCR. The sample shows 250,000 to 300,000 clones, around 89% of them seen only once. Donors in Cohort 3 counted as recovered after two negative PCRs, clearance, or symptom resolution. Germline V gene sequence: CDR1 SGHAT, CDR2 FQNNGV. This CDR3 has 13 residues. The germline V and J ends were trimmed by 4 bases and 8 bases, with 9 bases remaining between them. The sequence was obtained from a middle-aged man who had recovered from COVID-19. Sequencing was carried out using PBMCs or T cells enriched from blood (not recorded which). V is TRBV11-2 and J is TRBJ1-6; no clear D. This chain's CDR3 is CASSSLRDSPLHF. Written as DNA, the CDR3 is TGTGCCAGCAGCTCCCTGCGGGATTCACCCCTCCACTTT. Combining the CDR3 with reference TRBV11-2 and TRBJ1-6 gives the whole variable domain EAGVAQSPRYKIIEKRQSVAFWCNPISGHATLYWYQQILGQGPKLLIQFQNNGVVDDSQLPKDRFSAERLKGVDSTLKIQPAKLEDSAVYLCASSSLRDSPLHFGNGTRLTVT.